A selection of T cell receptor beta chains follows, all from one sample in a study of shared clonotypes between healthy human individuals. Data came from immunoSEQ multiplex PCR; TCRdb stores just in-frame clones and leaves some out. The repertoire holds 2,500,000 or so clones, approximately 92% seen once, with around 0.14% in the top ten. The sample consisted of naive CD4+ T cells sorted from blood. The source of these receptors is a young man in good health. CDR3s include the opening cysteine and the closing phenylalanine or tryptophan. The D gene is left open where the match is weak. Clone size appears in some rows only: once, few, many, or a class for an expanded clone.

DNA,CDR3,J,size,V,D
TGTGCCAGCAGTCTGGGGCAGGGGAGAAAGAACACTGAAGCTTTCTTT,CASSLGQGRKNTEAFF,TRBJ1-1,-,TRBV27,-
TGTGCCAGCAAGGCCGTGGACGTTACAAGCACAGATACGCAGTATTTT,CASKAVDVTSTDTQYF,TRBJ2-3,once,TRBV27,-
TGCGCCAGCGCGGGGCAGGGGGTCACCGGGGAGCTGTTTTTT,CASAGQGVTGELFF,TRBJ2-2,-,TRBV5-1,-
TGTGCCAGCAGCTTGGCGGACAGGGCGAACGGGGAGCTGTTTTTT,CASSLADRANGELFF,TRBJ2-2,-,TRBV5-4,TRBD1
TGTGCCAGCAGCTCCCCCCAGGGTTACGAGCAGTACTTC,CASSSPQGYEQYF,TRBJ2-7,-,TRBV7-6,-
TGTGCCAGCAGCTTAGCAGGGTCCTACGAGCAGTACTTC,CASSLAGSYEQYF,TRBJ2-7,-,TRBV11-2,-
TGTGCCATCAGTGAGGGGATGGACAGTCCAAGCCACTTT,CAISEGMDSPSHF,TRBJ1-6,-,TRBV10-3,-
TGCGCCAGCAGCTCGGGGTCAGAGCAGTACTTC,CASSSGSEQYF,TRBJ2-7,-,TRBV5-1,-
TGTGCCAGCAGCCGGGACAGAGCCTACGAGCAGTACTTC,CASSRDRAYEQYF,TRBJ2-7,-,TRBV7-2,TRBD1
TGTGCCAGCGCGGGGAGGGCAGGCCCAGATACGCAGTATTTT,CASAGRAGPDTQYF,TRBJ2-3,-,TRBV6-4,TRBD2
TGCAGCGTTGTTCGGGCCAGCACAGATACGCAGTATTTT,CSVVRASTDTQYF,TRBJ2-3,-,TRBV29-1,-
TGTGCCAGTTTGAGTCTGGGGGGACCGGGCACCGGGGAGCTGTTTTTT,CASLSLGGPGTGELFF,TRBJ2-2,-,TRBV19,-
TGTGCCAGCTCACTACAATCCAGCAATCAGCCCCAGCATTTT,CASSLQSSNQPQHF,TRBJ1-5,-,TRBV18,-
TGCAGCGTCCGGCCCCGATTAAGTGATGGCTACACCTTC,CSVRPRLSDGYTF,TRBJ1-2,-,TRBV29-1,-
TGTGCCTGGACCTCAGAGGGAAGGGGGGAGCAGTACTTC,CAWTSEGRGEQYF,TRBJ2-7,-,TRBV30,-
TGTGCCTGGGCACGGGTTAGTCCCTACGAGCAGTACTTC,CAWARVSPYEQYF,TRBJ2-7,-,TRBV30,-
TGTGCCAGCTCTTTGACAGGGGGAGATTCACCCCTCCACTTT,CASSLTGGDSPLHF,TRBJ1-6,-,TRBV18,TRBD1
TGTGCCAGCAGCTCTGGACAGGGGGCGCCCGGGGAGCTGTTTTTT,CASSSGQGAPGELFF,TRBJ2-2,-,TRBV5-6,TRBD1
TGTGCCAGCTCGGGAGGGACAGGGGAAAACGGCTACACCTTC,CASSGGTGENGYTF,TRBJ1-2,-,TRBV18,TRBD1
TGCGCCAGCAGAATGAAACGGGACAGCGTCTCCTACGAGCAGTACTTC,CASRMKRDSVSYEQYF,TRBJ2-7,-,TRBV5-1,TRBD1
TGTGCCACTCTAGTTTCGATCTGGACTAGCACTGGAAACACCATATATTTT,CATLVSIWTSTGNTIYF,TRBJ1-3,-,TRBV19,-
TGCAGCGTTGAAGAAGTATCTGGAAACACCATATATTTT,CSVEEVSGNTIYF,TRBJ1-3,-,TRBV29-1,-
TGTGCCAGCAGCGTACTAAGTGGGGGCTACAATGAGCAGTTCTTC,CASSVLSGGYNEQFF,TRBJ2-1,-,TRBV9,-
TGTGCCAGCAGTATAAATGAGGGTACGCAGTATTTT,CASSINEGTQYF,TRBJ2-3,-,TRBV28,-
TGTGCCAGCAGTTTATATAGGGGTGTTAATGAAAAACTGTTTTTT,CASSLYRGVNEKLFF,TRBJ1-4,-,TRBV27,-
TGTGCCTGGAGTCTAGGACTGAACTATGGCTACACCTTC,CAWSLGLNYGYTF,TRBJ1-2,-,TRBV30,-
TGTGCCAGCAGCCCGGGGACGGTTGGCTACAATGAGCAGTTCTTC,CASSPGTVGYNEQFF,TRBJ2-1,-,TRBV9,-
TGTGCCAGCAGCCGGGAAACAGGGGGCTCTCAGCCCCAGCATTTT,CASSRETGGSQPQHF,TRBJ1-5,-,TRBV7-9,TRBD1
TGTGCCAGCAGCGAGGGGGCCACTAATGAAAAACTGTTTTTT,CASSEGATNEKLFF,TRBJ1-4,-,TRBV9,TRBD1
TGTGCCAGCAGCCCGACTAGCGGGAGTTATAATGAGCAGTTCTTC,CASSPTSGSYNEQFF,TRBJ2-1,-,TRBV9,TRBD2
TGTGCCTGGACAGGGGCCTTGAGCTCCTACAATGAGCAGTTCTTC,CAWTGALSSYNEQFF,TRBJ2-1,once,TRBV30,-
TGTGCCAGTAGTATACGGCAGGGGGCCCTTAGAGGTGGGGCCAACGTCCTGACTTTC,CASSIRQGALRGGANVLTF,TRBJ2-6,-,TRBV19,TRBD1
TGTGCCTGGAGTCAATTCGGGGGAGGGCGCCACGAGCAGTACTTC,CAWSQFGGGRHEQYF,TRBJ2-7,-,TRBV30,TRBD2
TGTGCCAGCAGGGGAGGGTACACTGAAGCTTTCTTT,CASRGGYTEAFF,TRBJ1-1,-,TRBV9,-
TGTGCCAGCAGCCCCGGTAAAAGTCGCACAGATACGCAGTATTTT,CASSPGKSRTDTQYF,TRBJ2-3,-,TRBV14,-
TGTGCCAGCAGTGGGGGGACTAGCGGGAGCGAGCAGTACTTC,CASSGGTSGSEQYF,TRBJ2-7,once,TRBV6-5,TRBD2
TGTGCCACCCGAAACCCTCCGGGGGCTGGACCCTACGAGCAGTACTTC,CATRNPPGAGPYEQYF,TRBJ2-7,-,TRBV21-1,-
TGTGCCATCAGTGGTGGTGAAAAACTGTTTTTT,CAISGGEKLFF,TRBJ1-4,-,TRBV10-3,-
TGTGCCAGCGCCGACAGTAACTATGGCTACACCTTC,CASADSNYGYTF,TRBJ1-2,-,TRBV28,-
TGTGCCAGCCGTCCACCTAGCGGCACAGATACGCAGTATTTT,CASRPPSGTDTQYF,TRBJ2-3,-,TRBV6-5,-
TGTGCCAGCAGTTTATCGGGGGCCCCCGGGGAGCTGTTTTTT,CASSLSGAPGELFF,TRBJ2-2,-,TRBV28,-
TGTGCCACCCGATCCGGGAGCTCCTATAATTCACCCCTCCACTTT,CATRSGSSYNSPLHF,TRBJ1-6,-,TRBV27,-
TGTGCCAGCAAGGGGGTCCAAGAGACCCAGTACTTC,CASKGVQETQYF,TRBJ2-5,-,TRBV6-6,-
TGTGCCAGCAGTTACGATAGGGGCGAGTACACTGAAGCTTTCTTT,CASSYDRGEYTEAFF,TRBJ1-1,-,TRBV6-5,-
TGTGCCAGCAGCTTAAGCTCCTACGAGCAGTACTTC,CASSLSSYEQYF,TRBJ2-7,-,TRBV5-6,-
TGTGCCAGCAGCTTCGGGGGAGAAGCTGGAAACACCATATATTTT,CASSFGGEAGNTIYF,TRBJ1-3,-,TRBV9,-